The 12 T cell receptor beta chains given below trace back to one sample, sequenced in a study of T cells in Graves' hyperthyroidism and ophthalmopathy. From RNA transcripts, TCR beta CDR3 regions were amplified. The TCR CDR3 first-round RT-PCR relied on the HTBI primer set. TCRdb itself ran the multiplex PCR reads through MiXCR, one entry per CDR3 protein. The sample has 390,000 or so distinct CDR3 sequences, 14% to 15% seen once; the top ten hold approximately 13%. Sequenced input: blood. Receptors originate from a man in his late teens or twenties with Graves' ophthalmopathy.

This chain connects TRBV4-2 to TRBJ2-2; tentative D call: TRBD2 (5 bases). The V gene lost 0 bases and the J gene lost 6 bases, with 8 bases spanning the gap. Per the germline V gene, CDR1 is LGHNA and CDR2 is YNFKEQ. The CDR3 consists of 14 residues. DNA for the CDR3: TGTGCCAGCAGCCAAGATGAGGAGGCCGGGGAGCTGTTTTTT. Its protein is CASSQDEEAGELFF.

This clonotype was seen ten or more times. The genes are TRBV7-9 and TRBJ1-3, with D uncertain. Germline assignment: CDR1 SEHNR and CDR2 FQNEAQ (reference sequence). Trimming pared 6 bases from V and 4 bases from J, leaving 13 bases between. The CDR3 is 14 residues long. The CDR3 region has the DNA TGTGCCAGCAGGTTCACCTCCGGCGGAAACACCATATATTTT. Translation: CASRFTSGGNTIYF.

This clonotype was detected many times. The chain carries TRBV7-2 and TRBJ1-5; D is unresolved. Trimming cost V 1 base and J 1 base, with 17 bases left between them. The CDR3 contains 18 residues. The germline V gene encodes CDR1 SGHTA and CDR2 FQGNSA. The CDR3 reads CASSLGPRPQLSNQPQHF. The CDR3 coding sequence is TGTGCCAGCAGCTTAGGGCCCAGGCCCCAGTTAAGCAATCAGCCCCAGCATTTT.

The chain couples TRBV15 to TRBJ2-1; no clear D gene. Trimming took off 0 bases at V and 0 bases at J, with 12 bases between the two ends. Looked up from germline, CDR1 is LNHNV and CDR2 is YYDKDF (reference sequence). The CDR3 consists of 17 residues. The CDR3 sequence: CATSRDPWLSSYNEQFF. The CDR3 DNA follows: TGTGCCACCAGCAGAGATCCTTGGTTAAGCTCCTACAATGAGCAGTTCTTC.

In its sample, this clonotype was seen many times. The chain joins TRBV10-3 to TRBJ1-2; D ambiguous. CDR3 length: 11 residues. The V end was cut by 3 bases, the J end by 7 bases, with 6 bases between. CDR1 is ENHRY and CDR2 is SYGVKD in the germline V gene. The chain's CDR3 is CAISENFGYTF. The CDR3, as DNA: TGTGCCATCAGTGAAAATTTTGGCTACACCTTC.

The table lists this clonotype with many counts. This rearrangement joins TRBV11-1 to TRBJ2-1; 7 nucleotides align to TRBD1. The CDR3 length is 14 residues. J gave up 5 bases and V 4 bases, and 5 bases lay outside the gene matches. Germline V gene sequence: CDR1 SGHAT, CDR2 FQDESV (reference sequence). The CDR3 here is CASSSGQPNNEQFF. The CDR3 bases are TGTGCCAGCAGCTCGGGACAGCCGAACAATGAGCAGTTCTTC.

In this sample, this clonotype turned up many times. The chain combines TRBV11-2 with TRBJ2-5; TRBD2 matches 15 bases. In germline, CDR1 is SGHAT, CDR2 FQNNGV. The CDR3 sequence is 16 residues long. The junction had 5 bases not matched to a gene; V was cut back by 4 bases and J by 5 bases. The CDR3 coding sequence is TGTGCCAGCAGCTCTTGGACTAGCGGGGGGGTGGAGACCCAGTACTTC. Its protein is CASSSWTSGGVETQYF.

The J gene is TRBJ1-1, the V gene TRBV7-9; D remains ambiguous. CDR3 length equals 12 residues. Germline V CDR1 and CDR2: SEHNR, FQNEAQ (reference sequence). Trimming took off 4 bases at V and 6 bases at J, with 9 bases between the two ends. The DNA of the CDR3 is TGTGCCAGCAGCTCAGGACGGCCTGAAGCTTTCTTT. Translation gives CASSSGRPEAFF. The full variable domain, with the rest looked up from reference TRBV7-9 and TRBJ1-1, is DTGVSQNPRHKITKRGQNVTFRCDPISEHNRLYWYRQTLGQGPEFLTYFQNEAQLEKSRLLSDRFSAERPKGSFSTLEIQRTEQGDSAMYLCASSSGRPEAFFGQGTRLTVV.

This clonotype appeared a few times. V and J are TRBV10-3 and TRBJ1-1; D gene uncertain. CDR1 and CDR2 from the germline V gene are ENHRY and SYGVKD. V was trimmed by 1 base and J by 5 bases, leaving 5 bases between them. This CDR3 has 12 amino acids. CDR3 nucleotide sequence: TGTGCCATCAGTGAGTTAGGTACTGAAGCTTTCTTT. This gives the protein CAISELGTEAFF.

With regard to this clonotype: The junction does not match germline at one end; this may be a read error. The chain employs TRBV14 and TRBJ2-7, with 7 bases aligning to TRBD2. This CDR3 is 15 amino acids long. CDR1 and CDR2 (germline): SGHDN, FVKESK. The CDR3 nucleotides are TGTGCCAGCAGCCCCAGCGTGGCGGGAGAGGACGAGCAGTGCTTC. Translated: CASSPSVAGEDEQCF.

This clonotype showed up just a few times. CDR3 nucleotides: TGCAGTGCTATTGGACTAGCGAGGTGGCAGTACTTC. Its protein product is CSAIGLARWQYF. The chain recombines TRBV20-1 with TRBJ2-7; 9 bases line up with TRBD2. The junction had 7 bases not matched to a gene; V was cut back by 4 bases and J by 9 bases. The CDR3 loop spans 12 amino acids. Germline V lookup: CDR1 DFQATT, CDR2 SNEGSKA (reference sequence).

In this sample, this clonotype turned up many times. J is TRBJ2-5 and V is TRBV7-9; 11 bases agree with TRBD2. The V and J ends lost 4 bases and 10 bases, in that order; junction bases with no gene match: 11. Germline lookup yields CDR1 SEHNR and CDR2 FQNEAQ (reference sequence). The CDR3 totals 15 residues. For the CDR3, the DNA is TGTGCCAGCAGCTCTCGACTAGCGGGGATGTTGGACCAGTACTTC. The encoded protein is CASSSRLAGMLDQYF.